The T cell receptor (beta chain) under discussion was sequenced for a study of identical twins. Study results and limitations: Shared out-of-frame alpha sequences (those common to twins) showed excess low generation probability.

The CDR3 contains 11 residues. V was cut by 9 bases and J by 6 bases, with 11 bases left in between. The V gene's germline CDR1 is MGHDK and CDR2 SYGVNS. This clonotype was observed a few times. Its antigen remains unidentified. TCRdb fed the 5' RACE reads into MiXCR, producing one record per CDR3 protein. The repertoire holds roughly 770,000 distinct CDR3 sequences, 15% to 20% seen once, with around 12% in the top ten. This sample was shared with a second study, whose subject was T cells expressing NK-cell markers. From that second work: Several donors' CD3+CD56-NKG2C+ cells were dominated by the same clonotypes. Expanded NKG2C+ T cell clones had unclear HCMV specificity.

The chain recombines TRBV25-1 with TRBJ1-1, with D hard to call. The TCR was taken from a woman aged 18-29 years in good health. The source material was PBMCs. The CDR3 bases are TGTGCCAGTTTGGCTTTCTCTGAAGCTTTCTTT. Translation gives CASLAFSEAFF.